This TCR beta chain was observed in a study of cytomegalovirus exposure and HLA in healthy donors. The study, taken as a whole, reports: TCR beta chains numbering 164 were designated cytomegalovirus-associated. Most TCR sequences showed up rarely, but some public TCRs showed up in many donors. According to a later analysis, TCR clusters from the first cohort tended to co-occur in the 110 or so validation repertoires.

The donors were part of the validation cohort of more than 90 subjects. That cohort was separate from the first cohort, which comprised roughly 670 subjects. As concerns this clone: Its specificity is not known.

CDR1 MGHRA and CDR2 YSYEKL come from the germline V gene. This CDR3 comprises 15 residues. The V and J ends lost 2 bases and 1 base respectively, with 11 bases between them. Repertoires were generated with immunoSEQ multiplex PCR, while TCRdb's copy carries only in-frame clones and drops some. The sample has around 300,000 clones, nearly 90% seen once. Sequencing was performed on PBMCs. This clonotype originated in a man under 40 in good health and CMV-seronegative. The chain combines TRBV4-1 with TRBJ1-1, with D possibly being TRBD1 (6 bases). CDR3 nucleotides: TGCGCCAGCAGCCAAAGGGACATCTGGAACACTGAAGCTTTCTTT. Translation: CASSQRDIWNTEAFF.